The TCR beta chain under discussion was sequenced for a study of CD8 T cells in ankylosing spondylitis. Findings and limits, study-wide: What appeared characteristic of ankylosing spondylitis blood was a TCR beta motif of about eight highly homologous variants. Disease-associated clones were CD8+ and fairly uncommon in peripheral blood. Clones linked to disease were reported to show significant enrichment in matched ankylosing spondylitis synovial fluid.

This clonotype was counted a few times. Its target is unknown. The germline CDR1 and CDR2 sequences are SGHTA and FQGTGA. Unmatched junction bases numbered 5, after V lost 5 bases and J lost 8 bases. This CDR3 has 13 amino acids. Libraries for TCR beta were made by quantitative 5'-RACE with molecular barcodes. TCRdb analysed the 5' RACE reads with MiXCR anew, one entry per CDR3 protein. Of 100,000 to 150,000 distinct CDR3 sequences listed, approximately 17% are singletons. The sequenced sample consisted of blood, either unsorted or a sorted T cell fraction (not recorded which). The clonotype originates from a male donor with ankylosing spondylitis. The chain links TRBV7-3 to TRBJ1-4, with 7 bases identical to TRBD1. Here the CDR3 reads CASSLKGGEKLFF. The CDR3 nucleotides are TGTGCCAGCAGCCTAAAAGGGGGCGAAAAACTGTTTTTT.